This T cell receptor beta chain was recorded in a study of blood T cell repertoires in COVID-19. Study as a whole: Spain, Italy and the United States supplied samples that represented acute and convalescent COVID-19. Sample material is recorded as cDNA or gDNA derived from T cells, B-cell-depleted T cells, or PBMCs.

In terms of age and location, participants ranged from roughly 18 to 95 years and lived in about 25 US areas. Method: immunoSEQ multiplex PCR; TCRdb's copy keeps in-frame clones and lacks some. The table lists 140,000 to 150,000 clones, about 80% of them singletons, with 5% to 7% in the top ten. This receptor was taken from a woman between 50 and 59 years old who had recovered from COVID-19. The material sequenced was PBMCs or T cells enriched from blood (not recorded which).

CDR3 coding DNA: TGTGCCAGCAGCATTACAGGGAATCAGCCCCAGCATTTT. Encoded protein: CASSITGNQPQHF. The chain carries TRBV5-8 and TRBJ1-5; a weak D match, TRBD1 (6 bases). CDR3 length: 13 amino acids. Germline-derived CDR1 and CDR2 are SGHTS and YDEGEE. V lost 4 bases to trimming and J lost 4 bases, with 9 bases between them.